This T cell receptor (beta chain) was sequenced during a study of cytomegalovirus exposure and HLA in healthy donors (dated by TCRdb to about 2017). About the investigation overall: An earlier analysis of about 530 of the donors reported about 260 Gb of sequence data and 117 million unique TCR beta sequences obtained from some 170 million T cells. Roughly 300 gigabases of sequencing data and 78 million or so unique TCR sequences were included in an early release covering about 700 HLA-typed donors. Among the roughly 380 genotyped donors, around 81% belonged to the genetic ancestry cluster associated with self-reported Caucasian donors. The study was designed to test whether signatures of past pathogen exposure could be identified by cataloging public T cell receptors. The study used immunosequencing to profile the T cell repertoires of 670 or so subjects and linked those repertoires to cytomegalovirus serostatus. A separate validation cohort of roughly 110 different subjects was used in addition to the 666-subject first cohort. The study combined high-throughput TCR immunosequencing, statistical association of individual TCRs with disease status, and machine learning to predict cytomegalovirus infection status. A later analysis re-analyzed previously published TCR beta repertoires from roughly 690 donors and added high-resolution HLA genotyping to study TCR occurrence patterns. In the later analysis, no new phenotypic data were used to find candidate immune exposures; instead, reliance was placed on TCR beta sequences and their occurrence across donors. An earlier analysis of approximately 500 of the donors applied high-throughput TCR beta sequencing to assess whether each TCR beta V gene segment acted as functional or pseudogenic. Alongside the repertoire data, information on donor age, sex, ethnicity and CMV serostatus was compiled. A later genetic analysis took genome-wide SNP genotypes for 398 of the 666 donors and used that subset as a discovery cohort. Every repertoire in the discovery cohort had been generated on one and the same sequencing platform. HLA typing covered class I and class II loci at four-digit resolution. The number of donors typed differed by locus, with roughly 620-630 for A, B, C, DRB1 and DQB1, 522 for DQA1, about 610 for DPA1, and roughly 450 for DPB1. About five DR-DQ haplotypes were treated as single units for association and clustering because of strong linkage in the cohort. On average, roughly 240,000 unique TCR beta nucleotide sequences were sequenced per donor among some 420 genotyped donors of the cohort, with roughly 20% of those sequences being non-productive. Results and caveats for the whole study, not just this receptor: A later analysis found that TCR association rates varied across HLA loci, with DRB1 alleles showing the most associated TCRs and HLA-C alleles the fewest. In a later analysis, several top co-occurrence clusters were reported to appear linked to parvovirus B19, influenza, CMV and Epstein-Barr virus. A later genetic analysis associated a missense DCLRE1C variant with V-gene and J-gene trimming of TCR beta chains, and an independent cohort replicated the association. The sequencing pipeline was judged likely to have produced a cluster of highly shared sequence variants as a technical artifact. Compared with equally common non-associated chains, HLA-associated TCR beta chains in a later analysis were more clonally expanded and had lower generation probabilities. In a later analysis, some 18,000 TCR beta sequences were associated with specific HLA alleles at a false discovery rate of 0.05. Because some donors lacked HLA typing at each locus, the association tests relied only on the typed subset. The only immune exposure information available for the cohort was CMV serostatus. A few of the identified cytomegalovirus-associated TCR beta chains were confirmed in vitro to be specific for cytomegalovirus antigens. Most TCR sequences were observed very rarely across donors, whereas some public TCRs were present in many individuals. A later genetic analysis reported fewer N-insertions in productive TCRs among donors in an Asian-associated ancestry cluster than the roughly 700-donor mean. Broadly in line with IMGT annotations, most TCR beta V segments showed up in productive rearrangements about 90% or about 30% of the time in an earlier analysis of about 500 of the donors. Assigning TCR associations to individual alleles was difficult when HLA alleles, especially DR and DQ, strongly co-occurred. Only TCR beta chains were sequenced in this cohort, and the absence of alpha or paired-chain data limited detectable features. According to the authors, the approach could potentially be generalized to other disease states and immunological phenotypes. In both the original and validation cohorts, the classifier was reported to diagnose cytomegalovirus status with high specificity and sensitivity. A further reported finding was that TCR beta sequences accurately predicted the HLA-A and HLA-B alleles for most subjects in the first cohort. Because counts were too low, seventeen rarely observed V segments, including chromosome 9 orphons, were left out of the earlier analysis of roughly 600 of the donors. Roughly uniform sequencing depth across donors was assumed in presence/absence analyses, although this assumption may not hold. Correlated functional status among segregating V segments might be attributable to linkage disequilibrium, but an unknown experimental factor could not be ruled out. A total of roughly 160 TCR beta chains were listed by the study as associated with cytomegalovirus. Most CMV-associated TCR beta chains appeared to be HLA-restricted in a later analysis, and the HLA associations seemed to be driven largely by CMV exposure. The 87-base-pair reads could not distinguish some IMGT-functional V segments, including TRBV6-2 and TRBV6-3, so those segments were excluded.

Library preparation used the immunoSEQ multiplex PCR assay. For the multiplex PCR, a mixture combining 60 forward primers for TCR Vbeta segments and 13 reverse primers for TCR Jbeta segments was used. The CDR3 region of rearranged TCR beta genes was amplified from genomic DNA by a multiplex PCR assay. The amplified TCR beta libraries were sequenced on the Illumina HiSeq System as 87-base-pair reads. The published analysis was carried out like this. In a later analysis, some 80 million unique TCR beta chains were counted across the roughly 670 repertoires, and some 10 million of these chains were shared by at least two donors. Raw reads were error-corrected and collapsed into unique sequences with a nearest-neighbor algorithm that merged closely related sequences to remove PCR and sequencing errors. Alignment of CDR3 sequences to IMGT reference sequences was used to assign V, D and J gene segments. Each retained sequence needed at least a six-nucleotide match to both a V gene segment and a J gene segment. Rearrangements were classified as productive when the CDR3 lacked stop codons and remained in frame with V and J, and all other rearrangements were classified as non-productive. Following IMGT convention, CDR3 was defined as the stretch from the second conserved V-encoded cysteine to the conserved J-encoded phenylalanine. In an earlier analysis of around 540 of the donors, sequences lacking an unambiguous match to a single V gene segment were excluded. In an earlier analysis of more than 500 of the donors, a V segment was called functional when productive rearrangements were above 56.7%, and segregating when the standard deviation between donors exceeded 5%. To diagnose cytomegalovirus status from the catalog of TCR beta chain sequences, a statistical classification framework was built. In a later analysis, V and J genes were assigned by comparing TCR nucleotide sequences against IMGT/GENE-DB human TR gene sequences. The TCRdist pipeline was used in a later analysis to assign CDR3 sequences and most-parsimonious VDJ recombination scenarios. In a later analysis, each TCR beta chain was defined by its CDR3 amino acid sequence together with its V-gene family, and reads without a unique V-gene family were excluded. To address suspected cross-contamination and a sequencing artifact, a later analysis removed some 620 highly shared, low-generation-probability nucleotide sequences. A later analysis calculated a clonal expansion index for each public chain from normalized within-repertoire ranks of inferred template counts. In a later analysis, generation probabilities were computed using a VDJ recombination model fitted to out-of-frame rearrangements, and the results were checked against IGoR. In a later analysis, hypergeometric tests were used to score TCR-TCR, TCR-HLA and TCR-CMV co-occurrence, with a repertoire-size bias correction applied to TCR pairs. To estimate false discovery rates, a later analysis permuted the HLA or CMV assignments 20 times. A later analysis grouped co-occurring TCRs with DBSCAN, adding TCRdist sequence similarity when clustering within HLA-allele-positive subsets. For co-occurrence clustering, repertoires with fewer than 30,000 or more than 120,000 public chains were excluded, along with five repertoires with anomalous nucleotide sharing. This is the immuneACCESS table as TCRdb keeps it, with only in-frame sequences that have V and J called. A part of the clones is gone; compared with another copy, unresolved V genes explain less than half, and the rest is unexplained. That table gives V, J and clone size, and the DNA gave D and trimming. Present in this sample are around 130,000 clones, more than 60% of which were seen just once. In total, the top ten clones hold over 2% of the sample.

The junction shows trimming of 5 bases on V and 6 bases on J, plus 10 bases between the germline ends. The CDR3 numbers 13 residues from cysteine through phenylalanine. The retained sequence is limited to the CDR3, 39 bases, with the frame set at the first base. The germline V gene (reference sequence) specifies MNHEY as CDR1 and SMNVEV as CDR2. On this clone: The target of this receptor is not known. No much larger clonotype is one base removed from it; base qualities were not supplied.

The cohort consisted of 666 healthy bone marrow donors. At the time of sampling, every cohort member was nominally healthy, though immune exposures that went unrecorded were likely present. The donor tested CMV seropositive, placing the donor among the 289 seropositive members of the cohort. A peripheral blood sample was collected from each donor, and TCR beta sequencing was performed on peripheral blood mononuclear cells. Genomic DNA was extracted from the blood cell samples with the Qiagen DNeasy Blood Extraction Kit. The chain uses TRBV27 and TRBJ2-2; matching of 5 bases hints at TRBD1 as the D gene. The specimen sequenced was PBMCs. The source of this sequence is a woman in her forties in good health and CMV-seropositive. The CDR3 region: CASSPPGPGELFF. The nucleotide sequence is TGTGCCAGCAGTCCTCCAGGGCCCGGGGAGCTGTTTTTT.